This T cell receptor (beta chain) was captured in a study of blood T cell repertoires in COVID-19. Study background: Samples came from the United States, Italy and Spain, spanning acute and convalescent COVID-19.

Generated by immunoSEQ multiplex PCR, the TCRdb table keeps only in-frame clones and is missing some. The sample has around 250,000 clones, roughly 85% seen once. Trimming took 5 bases from V and 0 from J; bases not matched to a gene: 7. This CDR3 has 15 amino acids. Germline V gene lookup returns CDR1 SGHAT and CDR2 FQNNGV. Adults between about 18 and 89 years of age took part from some 25 US areas. This TCR derives from a man aged 40-49 years who had been exposed to COVID-19. This rearrangement joins TRBV11-2 to TRBJ2-7, with 7 bases fitting TRBD2. The sequenced sample consisted of PBMCs or T cells enriched from blood (not recorded which). DNA of the CDR3: TGTGCCAGCAGCGAAAGCGGGACCAGCTCCTACGAGCAGTACTTC. Translating gives CASSESGTSSYEQYF.